A single sample gave rise to the 19 T cell receptor beta chains below, sequenced in a study of blood T cell repertoires in COVID-19. Data came from immunoSEQ multiplex PCR; TCRdb stores just in-frame clones and leaves some out. Of 120,000 or so clones listed, roughly four fifths are singletons. Sequencing used peripheral blood. These receptors were collected from a woman aged 60-75 years with acute or convalescent COVID-19.

V is TRBV7-2 and J is TRBJ1-5; D is undetermined. The V gene's germline CDR1 is SGHTA and CDR2 FQGNSA. Trimming cost V 4 bases and J 0 bases, with 10 bases left between them. CDR3 length: 15 amino acids. In nucleotides, the CDR3 is TGTGCCAGCAGCTATGGGAGGACTAGCAATCAGCCCCAGCATTTT. Translation: CASSYGRTSNQPQHF.

The rearrangement joins TRBV5-3 to TRBJ1-5; maybe TRBD1 (5 bases). TRBV5-3 is identified as an open reading frame with a role that is uncertain. Trimming removed 7 bases from V and 3 bases from J, with 11 bases in between. This CDR3 has 13 amino acids. This CDR3 reads CARFAGLNQPQHF. In nucleotides, the CDR3 is TGTGCCAGATTTGCGGGGCTCAATCAGCCCCAGCATTTT.

This clone appeared once. The chain joins TRBV5-4 to TRBJ1-2; D is uncertain. V lost 3 bases to trimming and J lost 7 bases, with 13 bases between them. Germline V gene lookup returns CDR1 SGHNT and CDR2 YYREEE (reference sequence). The CDR3 contains 13 residues. CDR3: CASSSHSIRGYTF. Written as DNA, the CDR3 is TGTGCCAGCAGCTCGCACTCCATACGTGGCTACACCTTC. The variable domain in full, with the rest retrieved from reference TRBV5-4 and TRBJ1-2, is ETGVTQSPTHLIKTRGQQVTLRCSSQSGHNTVSWYQQALGQGPQFIFQYYREEENGRGNFPPRFSGLQFPNYSSELNVNALELDDSALYLCASSSHSIRGYTFGSGTRLTVV.

This chain connects TRBV2 to TRBJ1-1; D might be TRBD1 (6 bases). The ends were cut back, 7 bases at V and 1 base at J, with 10 bases in the middle. Germline CDR1 is SNHLY and CDR2 is FYNNEI. The CDR3 is 13 residues long. DNA of the CDR3: TGTGCCAGCACGGTAGGGGGGAACACTGAAGCTTTCTTT. Its protein product is CASTVGGNTEAFF.

The rearrangement joins TRBV3-1 (or the pseudogene TRBV3-2) to TRBJ2-1; TRBD2 matches 8 bases. The CDR3 totals 14 residues. CDR1 LGHDT and CDR2 YNNKEL come from the germline V gene (reference sequence). The trim removed 1 base at V and 7 bases at J, leaving 3 bases unmatched. The CDR3 nucleotides are TGTGCCAGCAGCCAAGCCGGGACTAGGAATGAGCAGTTCTTC. Its protein product is CASSQAGTRNEQFF.

The chain joins TRBV2 to TRBJ1-1; 7 positions agree with TRBD1. Germline CDR1 and CDR2: SNHLY and FYNNEI. CDR3 size: 15 residues. After removal of 7 bases from V and 4 bases from J, the junction contained 12 bases not matched to a gene. The CDR3 nucleotides are TGTGCCAGCACCAATACCCCGACAGGGTCCACTGAAGCTTTCTTT. It yields the protein CASTNTPTGSTEAFF.

The rearrangement uses TRBV7-9 and TRBJ2-3; 7 positions match TRBD2. From germline, CDR1 is SEHNR and CDR2 FQNEAQ (reference sequence). This CDR3 is built from 15 residues. J was trimmed by 2 bases and V by 1 base; bases with no gene match: 3. In DNA form, the CDR3 reads TGTGCCAGCAGCTTAGACGCGGGGGACACAGATACGCAGTATTTT. The encoded protein is CASSLDAGDTDTQYF.

V and J are TRBV19 and TRBJ2-3; 8 nucleotides line up with TRBD1. The CDR3 contains 16 residues. Germline values: CDR1 LNHDA, CDR2 SQIVND (reference sequence). The V segment lost 1 base and the J segment 4 bases; nucleotides outside the gene matches: 7. CDR3 in amino acids: CASSIVTGVGSDTQYF. CDR3 sequence (DNA): TGTGCCAGTAGTATAGTGACAGGGGTGGGGTCAGATACGCAGTATTTT.

The chain has TRBV28 and TRBJ1-3; a weak D match, TRBD1 (6 bases). Germline V gene sequence: CDR1 MDHEN, CDR2 SYDVKM. There are 14 residues in the CDR3. Trimming took off 5 bases at V and 4 bases at J, with 12 bases between the two ends. The CDR3 loop is CASSVPGQGNTIYF. DNA for the CDR3: TGTGCCAGCAGTGTTCCGGGACAAGGAAACACCATATATTTT.

This chain links TRBV5-1 with TRBJ1-5; D call uncertain. V was trimmed by 0 bases and J by 5 bases, leaving 6 bases between them. Looked up from germline, CDR1 is SGHRS and CDR2 is YFSETQ. The CDR3 loop spans 13 amino acids. The CDR3 here is CASSLGVDQPQHF. Written as DNA, the CDR3 is TGCGCCAGCAGCTTGGGAGTGGATCAGCCCCAGCATTTT.

This chain connects TRBV6-5 to TRBJ1-2, with D unclear. CDR1 is MNHEY, CDR2 SVGAGI, per germline. The CDR3 has 12 residues. V gave up 6 bases and J gave up 4 bases, with 9 bases separating them. CDR3 loop: CASSSPVYGYTF. The CDR3 nucleotides are TGTGCCAGCAGCTCCCCCGTCTATGGCTACACCTTC.

V and J are TRBV7-2 and TRBJ2-1; 10 bases line up with TRBD1. V was clipped by 3 bases and J by 7 bases; unmatched bases: 9. This CDR3 comprises 16 residues. Per germline, CDR1 SGHTA and CDR2 FQGNSA. In nucleotides, the CDR3 is TGTGCCAGCAGCTTCCCCGGACAGGGGGAGGTAAATGAGCAGTTCTTC. Translation: CASSFPGQGEVNEQFF.

In this sample, this clone is medium-sized (0.01 to 0.1%). The chain carries TRBV28 and TRBJ1-2; D is uncertain. V was trimmed by 5 bases and J by 7 bases, leaving 11 bases between them. Germline V lookup: CDR1 MDHEN, CDR2 SYDVKM. The CDR3 has 12 amino acids. CDR3 protein: CASSVTEGGYTF. Here the CDR3 DNA reads TGTGCCAGCAGTGTCACCGAGGGTGGCTACACCTTC.

In its sample, this clone was seen once. The chain recombines TRBV7-9 with TRBJ2-1; 11 bases are shared with TRBD2. The CDR3 covers 15 residues. Germline values: CDR1 SEHNR, CDR2 FQNEAQ (reference sequence). Germline trimming cut 3 bases from V and 9 bases from J; bases unmatched to any gene: 7. CDR3 bases: TGTGCCAGCAGCTTGGGGACTAGCGGAGAGGGTGAGCAGTTCTTC. Protein: CASSLGTSGEGEQFF.

This rearrangement joins TRBV19 to TRBJ1-5; TRBD1 might be the D (5 bases). The CDR3 is made up of 14 amino acids. Germline CDR1 LNHDA, CDR2 SQIVND (reference sequence). Trimming took off 3 bases at V and 1 base at J, with 7 bases between the two ends. The CDR3 nucleotides are TGTGCCAGTAGTATGGGGGGGAGCAATCAGCCCCAGCATTTT. Protein product: CASSMGGSNQPQHF.

The rearrangement joins TRBV19 to TRBJ1-4; 10 bases are shared with TRBD1. CDR3 length equals 13 residues. Looked up from germline, CDR1 is LNHDA and CDR2 is SQIVND (reference sequence). Losses at the gene ends were 8 bases for V and 7 bases for J; bases not matched to a gene: 4. This CDR3 is CASRQGASEKLFF. The CDR3 nucleotides are TGTGCCAGTCGACAGGGGGCGTCTGAAAAACTGTTTTTT.

The gene calls are TRBV29-1 and TRBJ2-7; TRBD1 matches 9 bases. The CDR3 is 13 amino acids. Unmatched junction bases numbered 7, after V lost 6 bases and J lost 4 bases. Germline V gene data show CDR1 as SQVTM and CDR2 as ANQGSEA. CDR3 loop: CSVIGTGPYEQYF. The CDR3 DNA follows: TGCAGCGTGATCGGGACAGGGCCGTACGAGCAGTACTTC.

The chain combines TRBV7-6 with TRBJ2-2, with D unresolved. Germline-derived CDR1 and CDR2 are SGHVS and FNYEAQ. The CDR3 is 15 amino acids. Trimming shortened V by 0 bases and J by 4 bases, and 9 bases separated the two germline ends. The CDR3 sequence is CASSLAAQSTGELFF. The CDR3 DNA reads TGTGCCAGCAGCTTAGCGGCACAGAGCACCGGGGAGCTGTTTTTT. Complete variable domain (other parts from reference TRBV7-6 and TRBJ2-2): GAGVSQSPRYKVTKRGQDVALRCDPISGHVSLYWYRQALGQGPEFLTYFNYEAQQDKSGLPNDRFSAERPEGSISTLTIQRTEQRDSAMYRCASSLAAQSTGELFFGEGSRLTVL.

This clone has a single count. The chain recombines TRBV6-5 with TRBJ1-5, with 7 bases that match TRBD1. J was trimmed by 11 bases and V by 9 bases; bases with no gene match: 19. The CDR3 runs to 15 residues. CDR1 is MNHEY and CDR2 is SVGAGI in the germline V gene. In nucleotides, the CDR3 is TGTGCCAGTCTACCTACCACAGGGGACGCTACCACCCAGCATTTT. It is translated as CASLPTTGDATTQHF.